These 7 T cell receptor beta chains share one sample of origin, sequenced in a study of CD8 T cells in ankylosing spondylitis. One entry per CDR3 protein, called by TCRdb with MiXCR from the 5' RACE reads. The sample includes under 250,000 distinct CDR3 sequences, roughly 32% of them seen just once. The sequenced sample consisted of blood, either unsorted or a sorted T cell fraction (not recorded which). These receptor sequences come from a male donor with ankylosing spondylitis or in good health (not recorded which).

V is TRBV6-1 and J is TRBJ2-3; tentatively, D is TRBD2 (7 bases). The germline V gene encodes CDR1 MNHNS and CDR2 SASEGT. This CDR3 comprises 15 residues. V dropped 2 bases and J dropped 4 bases, with 13 bases sitting between them. Here the CDR3 DNA reads TGTGCCAGCAGTGAATGGGCGGGGGCCGCAGATACGCAGTATTTT. It is translated as CASSEWAGAADTQYF.

This chain uses TRBV27 with TRBJ1-5, with a possible D match to TRBD1 (6 bases). V lost 4 bases and J 3 bases, leaving 16 bases between the germline ends. The CDR3 sequence is 16 residues long. The germline gives CDR1 MNHEY, CDR2 SMNVEV (reference sequence). The CDR3 DNA reads as TGTGCCAGCAGTTCTAACTTTGACAGGCTCAATCAGCCCCAGCATTTT. Protein product: CASSSNFDRLNQPQHF.

A few counts support this clonotype. This chain links TRBV29-1 with TRBJ2-1; 7 bases fit TRBD2. With V trimmed by 3 bases and J by 4 bases, 15 bases remained unmatched. Germline-derived CDR1 and CDR2 are SQVTM and ANQGSEA. The CDR3 runs to 17 residues. CDR3 amino acids: CSVEDEAERGAYNEQFF. The CDR3 DNA is TGCAGCGTTGAGGACGAAGCGGAGCGGGGTGCATACAATGAGCAGTTCTTC.

This clonotype was detected ten times or more. This rearrangement joins TRBV10-3 to TRBJ2-5; no clear D gene. Trimming cost V 4 bases and J 2 bases, with 2 bases left between them. Germline CDR1 and CDR2: ENHRY and SYGVKD. The CDR3 has 11 amino acids. The CDR3 DNA sequence: TGTGCCATCAGTGTGCAAGAGACCCAGTACTTC. Translating gives CAISVQETQYF.

The CDR3 sequence is CASSVNRDVTTNEKLFF. The CDR3 nucleotides read TGTGCCAGCAGTGTAAATCGGGACGTCACAACTAATGAAAAACTGTTTTTT. The chain employs TRBV25-1 and TRBJ1-4, with D maybe TRBD1 (5 bases). The CDR3 spans 17 residues. Trimming pared 4 bases from V and 0 bases from J, leaving 15 bases between. The germline gives CDR1 MGHDK, CDR2 SYGVNS.

This clonotype came up a few times. The V call is TRBV20-1, the J call TRBJ1-6; unclear D gene. The CDR3 has 11 residues. Germline lookup yields CDR1 DFQATT and CDR2 SNEGSKA (reference sequence). The germline V and J ends were trimmed by 4 bases and 11 bases, with 9 bases remaining between them. The chain's CDR3 is CSATGGAPLHF. CDR3 sequence (DNA): TGCAGTGCTACTGGCGGGGCACCCCTCCACTTT.

DNA for the CDR3: TGTGCCAGCAGCTTAGCGGCTGGGTTATACGAGCAGTACTTC. This gives the protein CASSLAAGLYEQYF. The V and J genes are TRBV11-2 and TRBJ2-7; D call uncertain. This CDR3 has 14 residues. V dropped 1 base and J dropped 4 bases, with 11 bases sitting between them. The V gene's germline CDR1 is SGHAT and CDR2 FQNNGV.